These T cell receptor beta chains were read from a single sample in a study of neurological immune-mediated disorders. Via MiXCR, TCRdb re-called the 5' RACE reads, giving one row per CDR3 protein. The sample lists 45,000 or so distinct CDR3 sequences; about 6% were seen once. The source material was CD4+ T cells from blood. All receptors derive from a woman aged 40 to 55 in good health. The CDR3 runs from the conserved cysteine through the conserved F or W. D genes are given only for firm matches. Size values are once, few and many counts, or a class for expanded clones, and some rows have none.

TRBJ2-1,TRBD1,many,TRBV5-1,CASSFGQGAYNEQFF,TGCGCCAGCAGCTTCGGACAGGGAGCTTACAATGAGCAGTTCTTC
TRBJ2-3,TRBD2,many,TRBV5-1,CATSGLAGTDTQYF,TGCGCCACCAGTGGACTAGCGGGAACAGATACGCAGTATTTT
TRBJ2-7,NA,many,TRBV5-1,CASSLGEPYEQYF,TGCGCCAGCAGCTTAGGCGAGCCCTACGAGCAGTACTTC
TRBJ2-3,TRBD2,many,TRBV7-2,CASSHGWIGTSGRGTTDTQYF,TGTGCCAGCAGCCACGGTTGGATCGGGACTAGCGGGAGGGGCACTACAGATACGCAGTATTTT
TRBJ2-7,TRBD1,many,TRBV4-1,CASSQGDRAGEQYF,TGCGCCAGCAGCCAAGGGGACAGGGCGGGCGAGCAGTACTTC
TRBJ1-5,NA,many,TRBV27,CASSLGPGGNQPQHF,TGTGCCAGCAGTTTAGGTCCAGGGGGCAATCAGCCCCAGCATTTT
TRBJ2-1,NA,many,TRBV9,CASSVDSSPNEQFF,TGTGCCAGCAGCGTAGATTCTAGTCCCAATGAGCAGTTCTTC
TRBJ2-7,NA,many,TRBV12-3/TRBV12-4,CASSEGVPPYEQYF,TGTGCCAGCAGTGAGGGGGTGCCCCCCTACGAGCAGTACTTC
TRBJ2-1,TRBD2,many,TRBV29-1,CSAARTSGFYNEQFF,TGCAGCGCCGCCAGAACTAGCGGATTCTACAATGAGCAGTTCTTC
TRBJ2-7,NA,NA,TRBV20-1,CSAREAEREQYF,TGCAGTGCTAGAGAGGCTGAGCGGGAGCAGTACTTC
TRBJ1-2,NA,many,TRBV27,CASSLSGSNYGYTF,TGTGCCAGCAGTTTATCCGGCAGTAACTATGGCTACACCTTC